This TCR beta chain was sequenced in a study of T cell responses to AZD1222 COVID-19 vaccine. Overall study findings and caveats: Variant regions that are unmutated are reportedly the target of nearly half of spike-specific TCRs. Among vaccine-associated CD4 TCRs, coverage spanned spike, with dominance at 160-218 and 743-854.

As to this clone: Its matching antigen is unknown.

The assay was immunoSEQ multiplex PCR, and TCRdb's table has in-frame clones only and misses some. The sample includes around 100,000 clones, 75% to 90% of them seen just once. This specimen was peripheral blood, taken on day 0 of AZD1222 vaccination. This TCR was recovered from an adult in good health.

CDR3 sequence (DNA): TGTGCCAGCAGTAAAAGACAGGGGTCGTCCTACGAGCAGTACTTC. Translating it yields CASSKRQGSSYEQYF. The chain has TRBV6-5 and TRBJ2-7; 8 nucleotides agree with TRBD1. CDR1 is MNHEY and CDR2 is SVGAGI in the germline V gene. This CDR3 is built from 15 residues. V lost 5 bases to trimming and J lost 1 base; unmatched junction nucleotides: 7.